This TCR beta chain was profiled in a study of blood T cell repertoires in COVID-19. With 5 bases clipped from V and 6 bases from J, the junction kept 15 bases outside the gene matches. Germline V lookup: CDR1 SGHTA, CDR2 FQGNSA. CDR3 length: 17 amino acids. Measured with immunoSEQ multiplex PCR; TCRdb has only the in-frame clones, and not every one. The sample holds 130,000 to 150,000 clones, approximately 83% seen once. The origin of this receptor is a woman aged 55-75 years with COVID-19, enrolled during active disease. V gene TRBV7-2 combines with J gene TRBJ2-2; 7 bases agree with TRBD1. Sequencing input: peripheral blood. The CDR3, as DNA: TGTGCCAGCAGCCCCCCCTGGGCAGGGGGATCAGCCGGGGAGCTGTTTTTT. As protein: CASSPPWAGGSAGELFF.